The 23 T cell receptor beta chains below were found in one sample sequenced in a study of human versus mouse CDR3 diversity and MHC coevolution. Repertoires were generated with immunoSEQ multiplex PCR, while TCRdb's copy carries only in-frame clones and drops some. The sample includes tens of thousands of clones, 80% to 95% seen only once; the top ten take over 1.3%. The sample taken for sequencing was naive CD4+ T cells from blood. Indicated subset: CD45RO-negative CD62L-positive naive CD4 T cells. These receptors originate from a person aged 30-69 years in good health.

J is TRBJ1-2 and V is TRBV5-1, with D possibly matching TRBD1 (6 bases). The V end lost 0 bases, the J end lost 3 bases, and 9 bases lay between the germline ends. The CDR3 covers 14 residues. Germline loops: CDR1 SGHRS, CDR2 YFSETQ. CDR3 sequence reads: CASSLEPGDYGYTF. CDR3 DNA: TGCGCCAGCAGCTTGGAGCCAGGGGACTATGGCTACACCTTC. The full variable domain, its missing parts supplied by reference TRBV5-1 and TRBJ1-2, is KAGVTQTPRYLIKTRGQQVTLSCSPISGHRSVSWYQQTPGQGLQFLFEYFSETQRNKGNFPGRFSGRQFSNSRSEMNVSTLELGDSALYLCASSLEPGDYGYTFGSGTRLTVV.

The chain combines TRBV27 with TRBJ2-1; 8 positions agree with TRBD2. J was trimmed by 2 bases and V by 2 bases; bases with no gene match: 8. Per germline, CDR1 MNHEY and CDR2 SMNVEV (reference sequence). The CDR3 is made up of 17 amino acids. CDR3 in DNA: TGTGCCAGCAGTTTAAGCGCTAGCGGGTTCCCCTACAATGAGCAGTTCTTC. Amino acid sequence: CASSLSASGFPYNEQFF.

The gene calls are TRBV9 and TRBJ1-1, with TRBD1 as a possible D gene (6 bases). V lost 2 bases and J 4 bases, leaving 9 bases between the germline ends. The germline V gene encodes CDR1 SGDLS and CDR2 YYNGEE. This CDR3 comprises 13 residues. CDR3 nucleotide sequence: TGTGCCAGCAGCGTGTCGACAGGCACTGAAGCTTTCTTT. Translation gives CASSVSTGTEAFF.

The rearrangement links TRBV19 to TRBJ1-2; 10 bases match TRBD1. With V trimmed by 4 bases and J by 5 bases, 10 bases remained unmatched. This CDR3 region has 16 residues. Germline V CDR1 and CDR2: LNHDA, SQIVND (reference sequence). CDR3 DNA sequence: TGTGCCAGTAGTACCCCCAGGACAGGGGGAGTATATGGCTACACCTTC. This sequence encodes CASSTPRTGGVYGYTF.

In this sample, this clone turned up a few times. V and J are TRBV28 and TRBJ1-4; possibly TRBD1 for D (5 bases). Germline loops: CDR1 MDHEN, CDR2 SYDVKM. The CDR3 runs to 15 residues. V was trimmed by 6 bases and J by 13 bases, leaving 24 bases between them. CDR3 nucleotides: TGTGCCAGCAGCCCCATGTCCAGGGCCCTTCGCGGACTGTTTTTT. Translation gives CASSPMSRALRGLFF.

The chain uses TRBV9 and TRBJ1-2; D ambiguous. Germline lookup yields CDR1 SGDLS and CDR2 YYNGEE. The CDR3 sequence is 12 residues long. Trimming took off 3 bases at V and 3 bases at J, with 6 bases between the two ends. The CDR3 DNA reads TGTGCCAGCAGCGGAGGGTACTATGGCTACACCTTC. Its protein product is CASSGGYYGYTF.

The genes are TRBV29-1 and TRBJ1-5; D perhaps matches TRBD1 (5 bases). Germline CDR1 and CDR2: SQVTM and ANQGSEA. The CDR3 runs 11 residues. The V end lost 4 bases, the J end lost 5 bases, and 6 bases lay between the germline ends. CDR3 in amino acids: CSVGGDQPQHF. The CDR3 DNA reads TGCAGCGTTGGGGGGGATCAGCCCCAGCATTTT.

The rearrangement links TRBV30 to TRBJ2-5; tentative D call: TRBD1 (6 bases). The CDR3 spans 13 residues. Germline V gene data show CDR1 as GTSNPN and CDR2 as SVGIG (reference sequence). Trimming took off 5 bases at V and 1 base at J, with 11 bases between the two ends. CDR3 sequence (DNA): TGTGCCTGGGGCTCAGGGGCCCAAGAGACCCAGTACTTC. It codes for CAWGSGAQETQYF.

CDR3 sequence (DNA): TGTGCCAGCAGCTTGGTTGAGGTCACCGGGGAGCTGTTTTTT. Its protein is CASSLVEVTGELFF. The rearrangement uses TRBV5-5 and TRBJ2-2, with unresolved D. V lost 0 bases and J 4 bases, leaving 7 bases between the germline ends. The CDR3 totals 14 residues. Germline V gene sequence: CDR1 SGHKS, CDR2 YYEKEE (reference sequence).

The V and J genes are TRBV5-1 and TRBJ2-1, with D maybe TRBD2 (6 bases). Germline assignment: CDR1 SGHRS and CDR2 YFSETQ. V shed 0 bases and J shed 6 bases, with 10 bases lying between them. This CDR3 comprises 14 residues. CDR3 bases: TGCGCCAGCAGCTTGGACAGCGGGCCCAATGAGCAGTTCTTC. As protein: CASSLDSGPNEQFF.

In this sample, this clone turned up a few times. The V and J genes are TRBV7-9 and TRBJ1-3; 8 bases agree with TRBD1. The ends lost 4 bases at V and 1 base at J; junction bases unmatched: 3. In germline, CDR1 is SEHNR, CDR2 FQNEAQ (reference sequence). The CDR3 is made up of 15 amino acids. The CDR3 reads CASSSDRGSGNTIYF. The DNA for the CDR3 is TGTGCCAGCAGCTCCGACAGGGGATCTGGAAACACCATATATTTT.

The table lists this clone with a count of one. The chain links TRBV2 to TRBJ1-5; 7 bases agree with TRBD1. Unmatched junction bases numbered 6, after V lost 7 bases and J lost 0 bases. CDR1 SNHLY and CDR2 FYNNEI come from the germline V gene. The length of the CDR3 is 15 residues. CDR3 sequence: CASKGTVNSNQPQHF. DNA for the CDR3: TGTGCCAGCAAGGGGACAGTGAATAGCAATCAGCCCCAGCATTTT. The full variable domain, its missing parts supplied by reference TRBV2 and TRBJ1-5, is EPEVTQTPSHQVTQMGQEVILRCVPISNHLYFYWYRQILGQKVEFLVSFYNNEISEKSEIFDDQFSVERPDGSNFTLKIRSTKLEDSAMYFCASKGTVNSNQPQHFGDGTRLSIL.

The chain is built from TRBV5-6 and TRBJ2-1, with 7 bases that match TRBD2. Germline assignment: CDR1 SGHDT and CDR2 YYEEEE. Trimming cost V 4 bases and J 2 bases; bases outside gene matches: 3. The CDR3 is made up of 14 amino acids. Here the CDR3 DNA reads TGTGCCAGCAGCCGGACTAGGACCTACAATGAGCAGTTCTTC. Residues: CASSRTRTYNEQFF.

The chain employs TRBV18 and TRBJ2-7, with D perhaps TRBD1 (5 bases). Trimming removed 3 bases at V and 5 bases at J, with 14 bases between. The CDR3 runs 14 residues. Germline values: CDR1 KGHSH, CDR2 LQKENI. The CDR3: CASSPGRVLNEQYF. The CDR3 DNA reads as TGTGCCAGCTCACCGGGCAGGGTCTTGAACGAGCAGTACTTC.

This sequence joins TRBV18 and TRBJ2-5, with 9 bases identical to TRBD1. Per germline, CDR1 KGHSH and CDR2 LQKENI. V lost 6 bases, J lost 3 bases, and 8 bases stayed unmatched. The CDR3 has 15 amino acids. CDR3 bases: TGTGCCAGCTCGCCGAGGAGACAGGGGGAAGAGACCCAGTACTTC. It translates to CASSPRRQGEETQYF.

The chain has TRBV28 and TRBJ2-5, with D perhaps TRBD2 (6 bases). From germline, CDR1 is MDHEN and CDR2 SYDVKM. Trimming took off 6 bases at V and 2 bases at J, with 13 bases between the two ends. The CDR3 totals 14 residues. The CDR3 region has the DNA TGTGCCAGCAGAACTTCTGGGGGGCAAGAGACCCAGTACTTC. It translates to CASRTSGGQETQYF.

This rearrangement joins TRBV7-9 to TRBJ1-1; D gene ambiguous. The CDR3 is 13 amino acids. Between the trimmed V and J ends, which lost 2 bases and 4 bases, there was a span of 8 bases. The germline gives CDR1 SEHNR, CDR2 FQNEAQ (reference sequence). CDR3 DNA sequence: TGTGCCAGCAGCTTAACCACTACCACTGAAGCTTTCTTT. Its translation is CASSLTTTTEAFF.

The J gene is TRBJ1-2, the V gene TRBV5-1, with TRBD1 as a possible D gene (5 bases). V shed 2 bases and J shed 0 bases, with 8 bases lying between them. The germline gives CDR1 SGHRS, CDR2 YFSETQ. The CDR3 has 14 amino acids. This CDR3 reads CASSFDRANYGYTF. In DNA form, the CDR3 reads TGCGCCAGCAGCTTCGACAGAGCTAACTATGGCTACACCTTC.

The chain links TRBV4-1 to TRBJ1-4; the D gene is possibly TRBD1 (5 bases). The CDR3 length is 16 residues. V shed 0 bases and J shed 7 bases, with 15 bases lying between them. Germline values: CDR1 MGHRA, CDR2 YSYEKL. CDR3 sequence: CASSQDRGGYVEKLFF. DNA for the CDR3: TGCGCCAGCAGCCAAGACCGCGGGGGATATGTTGAAAAACTGTTTTTT.

This clone was seen a single time. Its ends do not fully match the called genes, so a read error is possible. The chain has TRBV7-7 and TRBJ2-2, with a possible D match to TRBD1 (6 bases). This CDR3 contains 15 residues. Germline V gives CDR1 SSHAT, CDR2 FNYEAQ (reference sequence). CDR3: CASSFSGTPAGELFF. CDR3 nucleotide sequence: TGTGCTAGCAGCTTTTCCGGGACACCCGCCGGGGAGCTGTTTTTT.

This CDR3 is CASSLRLAGPVEDTQYF. CDR3 sequence (DNA): TGTGCCAGCAGCTTAAGACTAGCGGGGCCCGTAGAGGATACGCAGTATTTT. The rearrangement uses TRBV7-8 and TRBJ2-3; 11 bases align to TRBD2. The trim removed 2 bases at V and 6 bases at J, leaving 10 bases unmatched. The CDR3 consists of 17 residues. Germline V gives CDR1 SGHVS, CDR2 FQNEAQ.

The CDR3 protein is CASSSTGGGNQPQHF. For the CDR3, the DNA is TGTGCCAGCAGTTCTACAGGGGGCGGCAATCAGCCCCAGCATTTT. The chain is built from TRBV7-9 and TRBJ1-5; 9 bases match TRBD1. CDR3 size: 15 residues. Losses at the gene ends were 6 bases for V and 2 bases for J; bases not matched to a gene: 5. In germline, CDR1 is SEHNR, CDR2 FQNEAQ (reference sequence).

This rearrangement joins TRBV9 to TRBJ1-2; D unclear. The CDR3 sequence is 15 residues long. With 0 bases removed from V and 0 bases from J, the gap between germline ends came to 9 bases. From germline, CDR1 is SGDLS and CDR2 YYNGEE. The CDR3 loop is CASSVGVFANYGYTF. CDR3 sequence (DNA): TGTGCCAGCAGCGTAGGTGTATTCGCTAACTATGGCTACACCTTC.